A single sample is the source of the 7 T cell receptor beta chains below, sequenced in a study of blood T cell repertoires in COVID-19. Sequenced by immunoSEQ multiplex PCR; TCRdb stores in-frame clones only, minus some. The data contain around 280,000 clones, around nine tenths of them singletons. Sequenced input: PBMCs or T cells enriched from blood (not recorded which). These receptors were taken from a woman aged 35 to 49 who had recovered from COVID-19.

The chain joins TRBV6-6 to TRBJ2-1; no clear D. V was shortened by 4 bases and J by 7 bases, with 5 bases between the two germline ends. This CDR3 is 11 amino acids long. Germline V gene sequence: CDR1 MNHNY, CDR2 SVGAGI (reference sequence). This CDR3 reads CASSFQNEQFF. CDR3 nucleotides: TGTGCCAGCAGTTTCCAAAATGAGCAGTTCTTC.

V gene TRBV4-3 combines with J gene TRBJ2-6, with D uncertain. Germline CDR1 is LGHNA and CDR2 is YSLEER. CDR3 length: 13 residues. Trimming stripped 4 bases from V and 6 bases from J, with 7 bases between. The CDR3 reads CASSRGAANVLTF. The DNA for the CDR3 is TGCGCCAGCAGCCGAGGTGCGGCCAACGTCCTGACTTTC.

The CDR3 DNA reads as TGTGCCAGCAGCTCCGGGACAGACGGCTACACCTTC. Encoded protein: CASSSGTDGYTF. The chain joins TRBV7-9 to TRBJ1-2, with 7 bases lining up with TRBD1. Germline trimming cut 4 bases from V and 8 bases from J; bases unmatched to any gene: 4. Germline values: CDR1 SEHNR, CDR2 FQNEAQ (reference sequence). The CDR3 spans 12 residues.

This clone was picked up one time. The J gene is TRBJ2-2, the V gene TRBV4-1; 7 bases map to TRBD1. The V gene end was trimmed by 0 bases and the J gene end by 4 bases; junction bases not matched to a gene: 8. The CDR3 loop spans 17 amino acids. Germline V lookup: CDR1 MGHRA, CDR2 YSYEKL. The CDR3 nucleotides read TGCGCCAGCAGCCAAGATGTAAACAGGGGTATCACCGGGGAGCTGTTTTTT. Encoded protein: CASSQDVNRGITGELFF.

V is TRBV7-3 and J is TRBJ2-3; TRBD2 matches 7 bases. CDR3 length: 13 amino acids. In germline, CDR1 is SGHTA, CDR2 FQGTGA. Trimming at V came to 5 bases and at J to 3 bases, leaving 2 bases not matched to a gene. The DNA of the CDR3 is TGTGCCAGCAGCGGGAGGGGAACAGATACGCAGTATTTT. Translation: CASSGRGTDTQYF.

The chain recombines TRBV7-2 with TRBJ1-4, with a weak D call TRBD1 (6 bases). The CDR3 extends over 16 amino acids. Trimming left V 4 bases short and J 8 bases short, with 20 bases between. CDR1 is SGHTA, CDR2 FQGNSA, per germline. The CDR3 nucleotides read TGTGCCAGCAGCTCCCGGAGGTCGCAGGGACAAGAAAAACTGTTTTTT. Translation: CASSSRRSQGQEKLFF.

This clone showed up just a few times. The chain links TRBV19 to TRBJ1-4; no firm D call. CDR1 and CDR2 (germline): LNHDA, SQIVND (reference sequence). Deletions cut 2 bases from V and 5 bases from J, with 15 bases between. The CDR3 contains 16 residues. The CDR3, as DNA: TGTGCCAGTAGTATAACGGGAACTTGGGGAAATGAAAAACTGTTTTTT. Its protein is CASSITGTWGNEKLFF. Supplemented by reference TRBV19 and TRBJ1-4, the full variable domain reads DGGITQSPKYLFRKEGQNVTLSCEQNLNHDAMYWYRQDPGQGLRLIYYSQIVNDFQKGDIAEGYSVSREKKESFPLTVTSAQKNPTAFYLCASSITGTWGNEKLFFGSGTQLSVL.